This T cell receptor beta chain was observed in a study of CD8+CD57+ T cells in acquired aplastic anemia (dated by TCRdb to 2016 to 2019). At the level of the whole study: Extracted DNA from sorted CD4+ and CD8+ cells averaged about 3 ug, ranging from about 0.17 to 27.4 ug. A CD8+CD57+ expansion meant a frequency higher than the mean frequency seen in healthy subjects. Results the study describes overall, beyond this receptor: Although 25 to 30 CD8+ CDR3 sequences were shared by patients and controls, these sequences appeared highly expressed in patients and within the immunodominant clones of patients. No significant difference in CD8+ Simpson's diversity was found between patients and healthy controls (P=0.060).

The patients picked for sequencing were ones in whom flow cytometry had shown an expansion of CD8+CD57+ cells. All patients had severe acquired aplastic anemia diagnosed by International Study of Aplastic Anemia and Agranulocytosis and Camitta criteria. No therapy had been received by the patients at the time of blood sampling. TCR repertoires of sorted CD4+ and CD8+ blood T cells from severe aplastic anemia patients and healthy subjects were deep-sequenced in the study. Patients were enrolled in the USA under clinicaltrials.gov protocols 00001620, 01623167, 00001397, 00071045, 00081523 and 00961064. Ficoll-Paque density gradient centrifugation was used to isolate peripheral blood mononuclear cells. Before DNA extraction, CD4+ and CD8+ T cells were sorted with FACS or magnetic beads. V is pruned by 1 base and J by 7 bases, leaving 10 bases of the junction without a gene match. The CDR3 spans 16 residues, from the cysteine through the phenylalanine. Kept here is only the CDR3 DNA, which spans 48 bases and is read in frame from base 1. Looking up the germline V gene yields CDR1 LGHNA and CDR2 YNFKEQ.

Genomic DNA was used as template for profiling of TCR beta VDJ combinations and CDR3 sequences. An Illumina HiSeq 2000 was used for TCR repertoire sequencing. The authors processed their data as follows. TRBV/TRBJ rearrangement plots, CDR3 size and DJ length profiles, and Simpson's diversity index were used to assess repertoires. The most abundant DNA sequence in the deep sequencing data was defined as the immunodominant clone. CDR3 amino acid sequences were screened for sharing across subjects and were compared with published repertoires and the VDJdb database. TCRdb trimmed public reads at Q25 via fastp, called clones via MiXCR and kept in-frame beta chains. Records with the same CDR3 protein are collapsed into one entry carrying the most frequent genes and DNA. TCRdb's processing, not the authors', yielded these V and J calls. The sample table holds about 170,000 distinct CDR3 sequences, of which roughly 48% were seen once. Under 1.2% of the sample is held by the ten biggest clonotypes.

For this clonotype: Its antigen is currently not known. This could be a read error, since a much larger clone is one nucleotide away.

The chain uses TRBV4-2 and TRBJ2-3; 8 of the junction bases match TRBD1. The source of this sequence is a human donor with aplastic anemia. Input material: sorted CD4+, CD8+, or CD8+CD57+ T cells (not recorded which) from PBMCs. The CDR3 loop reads CASSQAGTGVSYTQYF. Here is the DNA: TGTGCCAGCAGCCAAGCCGGGACAGGAGTCTCATATACGCAGTATTTT.